This entry concerns a single TCR beta chain. Its antigen remains unknown. This sample was taken from a study of shared clonotypes between healthy human individuals. Method: immunoSEQ multiplex PCR; TCRdb's copy keeps in-frame clones and lacks some. The sample holds 2 million to 2.5 million clones, under 95% seen once. There are 14 residues in the CDR3. V was pared by 3 bases and J by 1 base, with 4 bases of the junction left unmatched. The germline gives CDR1 SGDLS, CDR2 YYNGEE. Donors were healthy HIV-negative adults without recent acute infections or vaccinations. Study outcomes and limitations: Rarefaction demonstrated incomplete sorted-subset sequencing despite large depth.

V and J are TRBV9 and TRBJ2-7; 7 bases line up with TRBD2. The receptor was isolated from a man younger than 35 in good health. Some clones in this sample may be carry-over from other donors' samples. Material: naive CD4+ T cells from PBMCs. Subset denoted: CD45RA+ positively selected. CDR3 DNA sequence: TGTGCCAGCAGCGGTAGCGGGCCGTCCTACGAGCAGTACTTC. This gives the protein CASSGSGPSYEQYF.